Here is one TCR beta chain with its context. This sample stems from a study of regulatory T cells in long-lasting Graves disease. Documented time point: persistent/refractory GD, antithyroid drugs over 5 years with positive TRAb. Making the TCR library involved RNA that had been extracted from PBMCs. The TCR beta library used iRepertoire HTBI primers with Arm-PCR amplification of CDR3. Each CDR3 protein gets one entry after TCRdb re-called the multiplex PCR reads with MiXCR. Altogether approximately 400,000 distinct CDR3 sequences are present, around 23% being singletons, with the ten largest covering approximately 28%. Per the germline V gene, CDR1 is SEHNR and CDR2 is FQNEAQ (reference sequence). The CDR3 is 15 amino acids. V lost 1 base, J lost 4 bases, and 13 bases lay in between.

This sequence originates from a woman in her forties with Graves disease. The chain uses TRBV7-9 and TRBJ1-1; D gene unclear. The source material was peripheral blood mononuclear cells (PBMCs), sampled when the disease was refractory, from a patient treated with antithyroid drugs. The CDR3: CASSLGEAGSTEAFF. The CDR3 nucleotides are TGTGCCAGCAGCTTAGGGGAAGCTGGGAGCACTGAAGCTTTCTTT.